These 21 T cell receptor beta chains were sequenced from one sample in a study of blood T cell repertoires in COVID-19. The protocol was immunoSEQ multiplex PCR, while the TCRdb copy is restricted to in-frame clones and leaves out a portion. The table lists 250,000 to 300,000 clones, around 84% of them singletons. Material: peripheral blood. The receptors derive from a man between 60 and 70 years old with acute or convalescent COVID-19.

The V gene is TRBV7-9, the J gene TRBJ1-2; no firm D call. V was clipped by 2 bases and J by 6 bases, with 13 bases between them. CDR3 length: 14 amino acids. In germline, CDR1 is SEHNR, CDR2 FQNEAQ (reference sequence). The CDR3 DNA follows: TGTGCCAGCAGCTTAACTCCAAGGAGGGATGGCTACACCTTC. Translated, it gives CASSLTPRRDGYTF.

The CDR3 DNA follows: TGTGCCAGCAGCTTACAGCGGGAGGGCCCCAATGAGCAGTTCTTC. As protein: CASSLQREGPNEQFF. V is TRBV7-2 and J is TRBJ2-1; 10 nucleotides agree with TRBD2. The CDR3 runs 15 residues. V shed 2 bases and J 6 bases; nucleotides not matched to a gene: 4. CDR1 SGHTA and CDR2 FQGNSA come from the germline V gene.

This sequence joins TRBV5-3 and TRBJ1-4; no clear D. TRBV5-3 is filed as an ORF, its function uncertain. There are 16 residues in the CDR3. V lost 0 bases, J lost 0 bases, and 9 bases lay in between. This CDR3 is CARSLGHQATNEKLFF. CDR3 DNA: TGTGCCAGAAGCTTGGGACACCAGGCAACTAATGAAAAACTGTTTTTT.

V is TRBV18 and J is TRBJ2-3; 7 bases map to TRBD1. The V and J ends lost 4 bases and 4 bases, in that order; junction bases with no gene match: 5. The CDR3 contains 14 residues. Germline V lookup: CDR1 KGHSH, CDR2 LQKENI. Here the CDR3 reads CASSQGQAPDTQYF. The CDR3 bases are TGTGCCAGCTCACAAGGACAGGCTCCAGATACGCAGTATTTT. Combining the CDR3 with reference TRBV18 and TRBJ2-3 gives the whole variable domain NAGVMQNPRHLVRRRGQEARLRCSPMKGHSHVYWYRQLPEEGLKFMVYLQKENIIDESGMPKERFSAEFPKEGPSILRIQQVVRGDSAAYFCASSQGQAPDTQYFGPGTRLTVL.

This clone was detected only a few times. This sequence joins TRBV18 and TRBJ1-1, with 7 nucleotides matching TRBD1. The V gene end was trimmed by 3 bases and the J gene end by 5 bases; junction bases not matched to a gene: 3. Germline CDR1 is KGHSH and CDR2 is LQKENI. The CDR3 runs 13 residues. The CDR3 sequence: CASSPYRGTEAFF. In nucleotides, the CDR3 is TGTGCCAGCTCACCTTACAGGGGAACTGAAGCTTTCTTT. Combining the CDR3 with reference TRBV18 and TRBJ1-1 gives the whole variable domain NAGVMQNPRHLVRRRGQEARLRCSPMKGHSHVYWYRQLPEEGLKFMVYLQKENIIDESGMPKERFSAEFPKEGPSILRIQQVVRGDSAAYFCASSPYRGTEAFFGQGTRLTVV.

V is TRBV9 and J is TRBJ1-6; 8 nucleotides align to TRBD1. The CDR3 length is 17 residues. The germline V gene encodes CDR1 SGDLS and CDR2 YYNGEE. The trim removed 3 bases at V and 6 bases at J, leaving 11 bases unmatched. This CDR3 reads CASSAPQGGGGNSPLHF. The CDR3 bases are TGTGCCAGCAGCGCCCCACAGGGGGGGGGAGGTAATTCACCCCTCCACTTT.

In nucleotides, the CDR3 is TGTGCCACCAGTGATTTGGATCCCCGGACAGGGGGCTGTATCCCAACCTACGAGCAGTACTTC. Its translation: CATSDLDPRTGGCIPTYEQYF. The chain links TRBV24-1 to TRBJ2-7; 11 positions match TRBD1. The CDR3 runs to 21 residues. Looked up from germline, CDR1 is KGHDR and CDR2 is SFDVKD. Trimming removed 0 bases from V and 2 bases from J; junction bases left unmatched: 17.

The V and J genes are TRBV13 and TRBJ2-5, with 9 bases that match TRBD2. CDR3 size: 15 residues. CDR1 and CDR2 (germline): PRHDT, FYEKMQ (reference sequence). V trimming: 3 bases; J trimming: 4 bases; junction bases outside the gene matches: 6. Here the CDR3 DNA reads TGTGCCAGCAGCTTCGGCGGGAGGGCGGGAGAGACCCAGTACTTC. Its translation is CASSFGGRAGETQYF. The full variable domain, in which reference TRBV13 and TRBJ2-5 provide the parts outside the CDR3, is AAGVIQSPRHLIKEKRETATLKCYPIPRHDTVYWYQQGPGQDPQFLISFYEKMQSDKGSIPDRFSAQQFSDYHSELNMSSLELGDSALYFCASSFGGRAGETQYFGPGTRLLVL.

V and J are TRBV5-1 and TRBJ2-7; the D gene is possibly TRBD1 (6 bases). Germline-derived CDR1 and CDR2 are SGHRS and YFSETQ. The CDR3 totals 14 residues. V was clipped by 0 bases and J by 2 bases, with 9 bases between them. The CDR3: CASSLARGPYEQYF. The CDR3 region has the DNA TGCGCCAGCAGCTTGGCCAGGGGCCCCTACGAGCAGTACTTC.

The chain links TRBV11-2 to TRBJ2-1; TRBD2 is a possible D gene (6 bases). Between the trimmed V and J ends, which lost 5 bases and 5 bases, there was a span of 13 bases. This CDR3 is built from 14 residues. In germline, CDR1 is SGHAT, CDR2 FQNNGV. The CDR3 is CASSPPGLNNEQFF. The CDR3 DNA sequence: TGTGCCAGCAGCCCGCCGGGACTGAACAATGAGCAGTTCTTC.

The rearrangement joins TRBV7-2 to TRBJ2-2, with D perhaps matching TRBD1 (6 bases). V was clipped by 0 bases and J by 15 bases, with 14 bases between them. The CDR3 sequence is 13 residues long. The germline gives CDR1 SGHTA, CDR2 FQGNSA. CDR3 bases: TGTGCCAGCAGCTTAGCGGGGGCAGGTACTTTGTTTTTT. Its translation is CASSLAGAGTLFF. The variable domain in full, completed from reference TRBV7-2 and TRBJ2-2, reads GAGVSQSPSNKVTEKGKDVELRCDPISGHTALYWYRQSLGQGLEFLIYFQGNSAPDKSGLPSDRFSAERTGGSVSTLTIQRTQQEDSAVYLCASSLAGAGTLFFGEGSRLTVL.

This CDR3 is CASSLATGTGTEAFF. In DNA, the CDR3 is TGCGCCAGCAGCTTGGCAACGGGGACAGGGACTGAAGCTTTCTTT. V and J are TRBV5-1 and TRBJ1-1, with TRBD1 matching over 9 bases. The CDR3 totals 15 residues. Losses at the gene ends were 0 bases for V and 5 bases for J; bases not matched to a gene: 5. Germline V lookup: CDR1 SGHRS, CDR2 YFSETQ.

This sequence joins TRBV6-1 and TRBJ2-5; 8 nucleotides align to TRBD2. CDR3 length equals 15 residues. V lost 3 bases, J lost 3 bases, and 6 bases stayed unmatched. Germline V gives CDR1 MNHNS, CDR2 SASEGT. The CDR3 region has the DNA TGTGCCAGCAGTGACCCCCAGCGGGGGAAAGAGACCCAGTACTTC. It yields the protein CASSDPQRGKETQYF.

This clone has only a few counts. The chain couples TRBV9 to TRBJ2-5; a possible D gene is TRBD1 (5 bases). V shed 1 base and J shed 1 base, with 8 bases lying between them. There are 14 residues in the CDR3. Per the germline V gene, CDR1 is SGDLS and CDR2 is YYNGEE. The CDR3 reads CASSVQGGQETQYF. As DNA, the CDR3 is TGTGCCAGCAGCGTACAGGGCGGCCAAGAGACCCAGTACTTC.

The gene calls are TRBV28 and TRBJ2-3; 9 bases align to TRBD2. The CDR3 contains 14 residues. The V segment lost 8 bases and the J segment 6 bases; nucleotides outside the gene matches: 9. Germline lookup yields CDR1 MDHEN and CDR2 SYDVKM. CDR3 nucleotide sequence: TGTGCCAGCGCCGTAGCGGGAGAGGCGGATACGCAGTATTTT. Its protein product is CASAVAGEADTQYF.

The rearrangement joins TRBV24-1 to TRBJ1-5, with unresolved D. Trimming pared 7 bases from V and 6 bases from J, leaving 18 bases between. The V gene's germline CDR1 is KGHDR and CDR2 SFDVKD. The CDR3 has 15 amino acids. This chain's CDR3 is CATRLDHQRSQPQHF. CDR3 bases: TGTGCCACCAGGCTCGACCACCAGAGGAGTCAGCCCCAGCATTTT.

The chain uses TRBV10-1 and TRBJ2-3; 8 bases fit TRBD2. CDR3 size: 15 residues. Germline V gives CDR1 WNHNN, CDR2 SYGVQD (reference sequence). With 4 bases clipped from V and 6 bases from J, the junction kept 9 bases outside the gene matches. CDR3 region: CASSASGGRRDTQYF. CDR3 coding DNA: TGCGCCAGCAGTGCGAGCGGGGGCCGAAGGGATACGCAGTATTTT.

The gene calls are TRBV9 and TRBJ2-1; 7 nucleotides match TRBD2. The CDR3 length is 17 residues. Unmatched junction bases numbered 16, after V lost 2 bases and J lost 8 bases. The germline gives CDR1 SGDLS, CDR2 YYNGEE. The CDR3 DNA reads as TGTGCCAGCAGCGTCTGGACTAGTGGGCCCCCTAAGGATGAGCAGTTCTTC. This sequence encodes CASSVWTSGPPKDEQFF.

This rearrangement joins TRBV5-1 to TRBJ1-1; unclear D gene. V was cut by 0 bases and J by 5 bases, with 17 bases left in between. CDR1 is SGHRS and CDR2 is YFSETQ in the germline V gene. The CDR3 loop spans 16 amino acids. CDR3 region: CASSLAVGSGRTEAFF. DNA for the CDR3: TGCGCCAGCAGCTTGGCCGTTGGCAGTGGGAGGACTGAAGCTTTCTTT.

This chain links TRBV7-9 with TRBJ1-1; 8 nucleotides match TRBD1. Germline assignment: CDR1 SEHNR and CDR2 FQNEAQ (reference sequence). The CDR3 loop spans 14 amino acids. The ends lost 3 bases at V and 4 bases at J; junction bases unmatched: 4. The CDR3 reads CASSLQGAVTEAFF. CDR3 DNA: TGTGCCAGCAGCTTGCAGGGGGCGGTCACTGAAGCTTTCTTT. The full variable domain, in which reference TRBV7-9 and TRBJ1-1 provide the parts outside the CDR3, is DTGVSQNPRHKITKRGQNVTFRCDPISEHNRLYWYRQTLGQGPEFLTYFQNEAQLEKSRLLSDRFSAERPKGSFSTLEIQRTEQGDSAMYLCASSLQGAVTEAFFGQGTRLTVV.

In nucleotides, the CDR3 is TGCGCCAGCAGCCAAGAAGGGCTAGCGGGGGATAATACGCAGTATTTT. It encodes CASSQEGLAGDNTQYF. This chain connects TRBV4-1 to TRBJ2-3; TRBD2 aligns across 10 bases. The CDR3 has 16 amino acids. Germline V lookup: CDR1 MGHRA, CDR2 YSYEKL. The trim removed 0 bases at V and 7 bases at J, leaving 7 bases unmatched.